Below, 20 T cell receptor beta chains from the same sample are listed, as sequenced in a study of response to subunit inactivated influenza vaccine. TCRdb reprocessed the RT-PCR reads via MiXCR and lists one record per CDR3 protein. The table includes 500,000 to 600,000 distinct CDR3 sequences, 6.5% to 8% detected once. Sequences were derived from PBMCs from blood, sampled around 25 months after vaccination. These receptors came from a man aged 50-75 years who received an inactivated influenza vaccine.

The chain joins TRBV20-1 to TRBJ1-4, with 10 bases aligning to TRBD1. The germline gives CDR1 DFQATT, CDR2 SNEGSKA (reference sequence). V lost 6 bases, J lost 3 bases, and 7 bases stayed unmatched. The CDR3 contains 15 residues. The CDR3 reads CSAVPGQGSNEKLFF. CDR3 sequence (DNA): TGCAGTGCCGTCCCGGGACAGGGGTCTAATGAAAAACTGTTTTTT.

This clonotype has more than one count but fewer than ten. V usage is TRBV7-6 and J usage is TRBJ2-1; D is ambiguous. Germline assignment: CDR1 SGHVS and CDR2 FNYEAQ. The CDR3 totals 12 residues. Trimming cost V 4 bases and J 12 bases, with 13 bases left between them. The CDR3 DNA sequence: TGTGCCAGCAGCTCCCCACTTAACGCGCAGTTCTTC. Protein product: CASSSPLNAQFF. Using reference TRBV7-6 and TRBJ2-1 for the parts outside the CDR3, the full variable domain is GAGVSQSPRYKVTKRGQDVALRCDPISGHVSLYWYRQALGQGPEFLTYFNYEAQQDKSGLPNDRFSAERPEGSISTLTIQRTEQRDSAMYRCASSSPLNAQFFGPGTRLTVL.

The table lists this clonotype with many counts. The chain carries TRBV12-3 or TRBV12-4 and TRBJ1-1; D perhaps matches TRBD1 (5 bases). The CDR3 has 15 residues. V lost 0 bases, J lost 1 base, and 9 bases lay in between. The CDR3 spells CASSLAGLPNTEAFF. The CDR3 nucleotides read TGTGCCAGCAGTTTAGCGGGACTGCCGAACACTGAAGCTTTCTTT.

This clonotype was detected many times. The chain recombines TRBV4-3 with TRBJ2-2, with TRBD2 matching 9 bases. The J segment lost 5 bases and the V segment lost 6 bases, leaving 10 bases of the junction unmatched. CDR1 LGHNA and CDR2 YSLEER come from the germline V gene. The CDR3 spans 16 residues. The CDR3 coding sequence is TGCGCCAGCAGTACTGTAGCGGGGGCGCTTACCGGGGAGCTGTTTTTT. This translates into CASSTVAGALTGELFF.

The gene calls are TRBV3-1 and TRBJ2-7, with D possibly matching TRBD1 (5 bases). Germline values: CDR1 LGHDT, CDR2 YNNKEL (reference sequence). This CDR3 is built from 14 residues. With 2 bases removed from V and 2 bases from J, the gap between germline ends came to 10 bases. The DNA for the CDR3 is TGTGCCAGCAGCCAACGCGACAGCACCTACGAGCAGTACTTC. This encodes CASSQRDSTYEQYF.

The rearrangement links TRBV6-1 to TRBJ1-4, with 7 bases aligning to TRBD1. The germline V gene encodes CDR1 MNHNS and CDR2 SASEGT. The CDR3 has 15 residues. Trimming at V came to 6 bases and at J to 3 bases, leaving 7 bases not matched to a gene. The DNA for the CDR3 is TGTGCCAGCAGACAGGGACAGACTCCTAATGAAAAACTGTTTTTT. Translated, it gives CASRQGQTPNEKLFF.

This clonotype was recorded many times. This chain uses TRBV27 with TRBJ2-7; perhaps TRBD1 as D (5 bases). The V and J ends lost 3 bases and 4 bases respectively, with 10 bases between them. Germline-derived CDR1 and CDR2 are MNHEY and SMNVEV (reference sequence). The CDR3 loop spans 13 amino acids. The CDR3 DNA reads as TGTGCCAGCAGTTTTCGACAGAGTTACGAGCAGTACTTC. Protein: CASSFRQSYEQYF.

V gene TRBV11-1 combines with J gene TRBJ2-7, with TRBD2 matching 9 bases. Unmatched junction bases numbered 5, after V lost 3 bases and J lost 2 bases. CDR1 SGHAT and CDR2 FQDESV come from the germline V gene (reference sequence). The CDR3 runs 15 residues. CDR3 coding DNA: TGTGCCAGCAGCTTCGGCGGGGGGGTCACCTACGAGCAGTACTTC. This translates into CASSFGGGVTYEQYF. The full variable domain, its missing parts supplied by reference TRBV11-1 and TRBJ2-7, is EAEVAQSPRYKITEKSQAVAFWCDPISGHATLYWYRQILGQGPELLVQFQDESVVDDSQLPKDRFSAERLKGVDSTLKIQPAELGDSAMYLCASSFGGGVTYEQYFGPGTRLTVT.

This clonotype has just a few counts. The chain joins TRBV6-2 or TRBV6-3 to TRBJ1-5; D is uncertain. The germline CDR1 and CDR2 sequences are MNHEY and SVGEGT. The germline V and J ends were trimmed by 5 bases and 5 bases, with 10 bases remaining between them. CDR3 length: 13 amino acids. The CDR3 nucleotides are TGTGCCAGCAGTGCGCAGGTGCATCAGCCCCAGCATTTT. This encodes CASSAQVHQPQHF.

The V and J genes are TRBV3-1 and TRBJ2-5, with D possibly being TRBD2 (5 bases). The CDR3 has 15 residues. V lost 3 bases, J lost 0 bases, and 11 bases lay in between. CDR1 is LGHDT and CDR2 is YNNKEL in the germline V gene (reference sequence). The CDR3 is CASSQMPGYQETQYF. The CDR3 coding sequence is TGTGCCAGCAGCCAGATGCCGGGGTACCAAGAGACCCAGTACTTC.

The chain joins TRBV5-1 to TRBJ2-3, with a tentative D call TRBD2 (6 bases). CDR3 length: 15 residues. Looked up from germline, CDR1 is SGHRS and CDR2 is YFSETQ. V was pared by 0 bases and J by 2 bases, with 10 bases between. CDR3 bases: TGCGCCAGCAGCTTGGGTACTAGCTTCACAGATACGCAGTATTTT. Translated: CASSLGTSFTDTQYF.

This clonotype was seen more than once but under ten times. This chain joins TRBV6-1 and TRBJ1-4; perhaps TRBD1 as D (5 bases). Germline CDR1 and CDR2: MNHNS and SASEGT. Between the trimmed V and J ends, which lost 5 bases and 0 bases, there was a span of 16 bases. This CDR3 region has 17 residues. CDR3 sequence: CASSPRTLSATNEKLFF. For the CDR3, the DNA is TGTGCCAGCAGTCCCCGGACACTAAGTGCAACTAATGAAAAACTGTTTTTT.

The chain carries TRBV29-1 and TRBJ2-7, with D tentatively TRBD2 (6 bases). This CDR3 is built from 13 residues. Trimming removed 4 bases at V and 3 bases at J, with 13 bases between. Germline CDR1 reads SQVTM; CDR2 reads ANQGSEA. The CDR3 loop reads CSVGGGRDYEQYF. CDR3 in DNA: TGCAGCGTTGGGGGAGGCAGAGACTACGAGCAGTACTTC.

With regard to this clonotype: Given a much more abundant clone one base away, this may be a read error. The V and J genes are TRBV5-1 and TRBJ2-5; 8 bases match TRBD2. CDR3 size: 14 residues. Germline loops: CDR1 SGHRS, CDR2 YFSETQ. CDR3 in DNA: TGCGCCGGCAGCCCTGGGACTAGTTTGGAGACCCAGTACTTC. Protein: CAGSPGTSLETQYF.

This clonotype has only a few counts. The chain uses TRBV10-3 and TRBJ1-6; D is undetermined. V shed 7 bases and J shed 0 bases, with 7 bases lying between them. Looked up from germline, CDR1 is ENHRY and CDR2 is SYGVKD. This CDR3 spans 14 amino acids. CDR3 coding DNA: TGTGCCATCACTAGGAGCTCCTATAATTCACCCCTCCACTTT. Translating gives CAITRSSYNSPLHF.

This clonotype has only a few counts. The chain carries TRBV13 and TRBJ2-3; 13 bases are a match to TRBD2. Germline CDR1 is PRHDT and CDR2 is FYEKMQ (reference sequence). V dropped 4 bases and J dropped 3; count of bases not matched to a gene: 7. CDR3 length: 17 amino acids. The CDR3 protein is CASSSPGLAGQTDTQYF. As DNA, the CDR3 is TGTGCCAGCAGCTCTCCGGGACTAGCGGGACAAACAGATACGCAGTATTTT.

In this sample, this clonotype turned up many times. This chain joins TRBV20-1 and TRBJ1-5; D call uncertain. Germline values: CDR1 DFQATT, CDR2 SNEGSKA (reference sequence). This CDR3 comprises 12 residues. With 1 base removed from V and 0 bases from J, the gap between germline ends came to 1 base. The CDR3 nucleotides are TGCAGTGCTAGAGGTAGCAATCAGCCCCAGCATTTT. Amino acids: CSARGSNQPQHF.

Only a few counts were recorded for this clonotype. V is TRBV7-9 and J is TRBJ1-1, with a tentative D call TRBD1 (5 bases). Germline CDR1 reads SEHNR; CDR2 reads FQNEAQ (reference sequence). There are 15 residues in the CDR3. V dropped 5 bases and J dropped 4 bases, with 17 bases sitting between them. CDR3 in amino acids: CASSPSPGGSTEAFF. The CDR3 DNA reads TGTGCCAGCAGCCCCAGTCCCGGGGGATCCACTGAAGCTTTCTTT.

This clonotype was counted ten times or more. The chain recombines TRBV2 with TRBJ1-5; the D is unclear. CDR1 SNHLY and CDR2 FYNNEI come from the germline V gene. CDR3 length: 14 amino acids. V was clipped by 3 bases and J by 5 bases, with 11 bases between them. The chain's CDR3 is CASSDPGWHQPQHF. The CDR3 DNA follows: TGTGCCAGCAGTGACCCCGGGTGGCATCAGCCCCAGCATTTT. Drawing the rest from reference TRBV2 and TRBJ1-5, the complete variable domain is EPEVTQTPSHQVTQMGQEVILRCVPISNHLYFYWYRQILGQKVEFLVSFYNNEISEKSEIFDDQFSVERPDGSNFTLKIRSTKLEDSAMYFCASSDPGWHQPQHFGDGTRLSIL.

This clonotype was seen repeatedly, ten times or more. This chain uses TRBV5-5 with TRBJ1-6; no firm D call. The CDR3 runs to 13 residues. The V gene lost 7 bases and the J gene lost 8 bases, with 13 bases spanning the gap. CDR1 and CDR2 (germline): SGHKS, YYEKEE (reference sequence). The CDR3 is CASGRQPDSPLHF. In DNA, the CDR3 is TGTGCCAGCGGGCGCCAGCCCGATTCACCCCTCCACTTT.